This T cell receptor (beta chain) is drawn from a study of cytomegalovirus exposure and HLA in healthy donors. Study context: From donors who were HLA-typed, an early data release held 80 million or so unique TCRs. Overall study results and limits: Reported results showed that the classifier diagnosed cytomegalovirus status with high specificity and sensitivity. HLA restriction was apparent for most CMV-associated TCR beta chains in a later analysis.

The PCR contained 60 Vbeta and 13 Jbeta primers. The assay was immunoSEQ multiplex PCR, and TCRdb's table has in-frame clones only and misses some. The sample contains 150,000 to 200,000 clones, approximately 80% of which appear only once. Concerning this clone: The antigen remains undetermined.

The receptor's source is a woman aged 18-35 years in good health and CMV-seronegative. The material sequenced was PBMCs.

CDR3 DNA sequence: TGTGCCAGCACCGACGACTTGTATAATCAGCCCCAGCATTTT. Amino acids: CASTDDLYNQPQHF. The chain combines TRBV28 with TRBJ1-5; D is unresolved. V was trimmed by 7 bases and J by 4 bases, leaving 14 bases between them. Looked up from germline, CDR1 is MDHEN and CDR2 is SYDVKM. This CDR3 is built from 14 residues.